These 11 T cell receptor beta chains originate from one sample sequenced in a study of cytomegalovirus exposure and HLA in healthy donors listed by TCRdb under 2017. The library was generated by the immunoSEQ multiplex PCR assay. For the multiplex PCR, a mixture combining 60 forward primers for TCR Vbeta segments and 13 reverse primers for TCR Jbeta segments was used. Drawn from immuneACCESS, this table holds only the in-frame rearrangements with V and J called that TCRdb kept. Clones are partly lost; checked studies trace under half to an unresolved V gene and leave the rest unexplained. The sample table holds about 200,000 clones. Clones ranked in the top ten supply 0.9% to 1.4% of the sample. Sequenced sample: PBMCs. Receptors originate from a girl aged 2-10 years in good health and CMV-seropositive.

The chain links TRBV5-1 to TRBJ2-2, with D perhaps TRBD1 (6 bases). V dropped 4 bases and J dropped 6 bases, with 22 bases sitting between them. The CDR3 totals 17 residues. Germline V gene sequence: CDR1 SGHRS, CDR2 YFSETQ. The CDR3 DNA reads TGCGCCAGCAGCGAATTTCCAGGGGCAGAGTTGGCCGGGGAGCTGTTTTTT. As protein: CASSEFPGAELAGELFF.

This sequence joins TRBV7-8 and TRBJ1-2, with D possibly being TRBD1 (5 bases). The CDR3 is 13 amino acids. Trimming stripped 3 bases from V and 3 bases from J, with 8 bases between. From germline, CDR1 is SGHVS and CDR2 FQNEAQ. CDR3 nucleotides: TGTGCCAGCAGCTTCTCCAGGGACTATGGCTACACCTTC. The encoded protein is CASSFSRDYGYTF. Full variable domain (outside the CDR3, taken from reference TRBV7-8 and TRBJ1-2): GAGVSQSPRYKVAKRGQDVALRCDPISGHVSLFWYQQALGQGPEFLTYFQNEAQLDKSGLPSDRFFAERPEGSVSTLKIQRTQQEDSAVYLCASSFSRDYGYTFGSGTRLTVV.

The chain carries TRBV5-1 and TRBJ2-7, with 7 nucleotides matching TRBD2. Germline loops: CDR1 SGHRS, CDR2 YFSETQ. The CDR3 runs 14 residues. The junction had 12 bases not matched to a gene; V was cut back by 10 bases and J by 2 bases. CDR3 sequence: CAGFLGRPTYEQYF. CDR3 in DNA: TGCGCCGGCTTTCTCGGGAGGCCTACCTACGAGCAGTACTTC.

The rearrangement uses TRBV6-5 and TRBJ1-1, with D unresolved. The germline gives CDR1 MNHEY, CDR2 SVGAGI. V lost 6 bases and J 0 bases, leaving 8 bases between the germline ends. The CDR3 has 13 residues. In DNA form, the CDR3 reads TGTGCCAGCAGGGCCAATATGAACACTGAAGCTTTCTTT. Translation gives CASRANMNTEAFF.

V and J are TRBV6-5 and TRBJ2-5, with D maybe TRBD1 (6 bases). Germline loops: CDR1 MNHEY, CDR2 SVGAGI. The V end was cut by 8 bases, the J end by 9 bases, with 13 bases between. The CDR3 has 11 amino acids. The CDR3 sequence is CASGGSAAQYF. As DNA, the CDR3 is TGTGCCAGCGGGGGCTCAGCTGCCCAGTACTTC.

CDR3 bases: TGTGCCAGCAGTAGTCAGGGGAATCAGCCCCAGCATTTT. This gives the protein CASSSQGNQPQHF. The rearrangement links TRBV28 to TRBJ1-5, with TRBD1 as a possible D gene (6 bases). The CDR3 extends over 13 amino acids. With 5 bases removed from V and 4 bases from J, the gap between germline ends came to 9 bases. Germline lookup yields CDR1 MDHEN and CDR2 SYDVKM.

The chain uses TRBV7-2 and TRBJ2-3; 7 bases line up with TRBD1. The CDR3 is 14 amino acids. V shed 5 bases and J 4 bases; nucleotides not matched to a gene: 6. Germline V lookup: CDR1 SGHTA, CDR2 FQGNSA. CDR3 in DNA: TGTGCCAGCAGCACCCTAGGGACAGCAGATACGCAGTATTTT. This translates into CASSTLGTADTQYF.

The chain is built from TRBV5-8 and TRBJ2-3, with TRBD1 as a possible D gene (5 bases). The V and J ends lost 4 bases and 0 bases respectively, with 24 bases between them. Germline V gene data show CDR1 as SGHTS and CDR2 as YDEGEE. This CDR3 contains 19 residues. CDR3 coding DNA: TGTGCCAGCAGCCCTTCCCCAGGGAACCCCACCCCTAGCACAGATACGCAGTATTTT. It translates to CASSPSPGNPTPSTDTQYF.

The chain has TRBV6-1 and TRBJ1-2; D perhaps matches TRBD1 (5 bases). This CDR3 is 16 amino acids long. Germline-derived CDR1 and CDR2 are MNHNS and SASEGT. Between the trimmed V and J ends, which lost 3 bases and 4 bases, there was a span of 18 bases. The CDR3 spells CASSDRTSRAGYGYTF. CDR3 sequence (DNA): TGTGCCAGCAGTGATCGAACCAGCAGGGCCGGCTATGGCTACACCTTC.

The chain has TRBV28 and TRBJ1-2, with 10 bases fitting TRBD1. CDR3 length: 22 amino acids. Germline CDR1 is MDHEN and CDR2 is SYDVKM. V gave up 2 bases and J gave up 1 base; unmatched junction bases: 22. CDR3 nucleotide sequence: TGTGCCAGCAGTTTAACATTGGGAGGTAGTGCGGGACAGGGGAACGGTAACTATGGCTACACCTTC. Its protein is CASSLTLGGSAGQGNGNYGYTF.

This chain links TRBV2 with TRBJ1-2; D perhaps matches TRBD1 (6 bases). The CDR3 has 15 amino acids. In germline, CDR1 is SNHLY, CDR2 FYNNEI. V was clipped by 6 bases and J by 8 bases, with 22 bases between them. The DNA for the CDR3 is TGTGCCAGCAGCCCGGGGGGGGCCCCTCTCGGAGGCTACACCTTC. Its protein product is CASSPGGAPLGGYTF.